The 13 T cell receptor beta chains given below trace back to one sample, sequenced in a study of human T cells and chemical hapten exposure. Time point noted: patch test 3, about 24 weeks after DPC sensitization. Treatment of the sample: therapeutic diphenylcyclopropenone sensitization with weekly scalp DPC. TCRdb analysed the RACE reads with MiXCR anew, one entry per CDR3 protein. The sample has just under 60,000 distinct CDR3 sequences; around 12% are singletons. The sample consisted of whole blood, taken in connection with sensitization to the hapten diphenylcyclopropenone (DPC). These receptors all come from a man aged 30 to 39 with alopecia areata. Some clones in this sample may be carry-over from other donors' samples.

This clonotype was detected many times. This rearrangement joins TRBV27 to TRBJ1-2; TRBD1 matches at 10 bases. CDR1 and CDR2 (germline): MNHEY, SMNVEV (reference sequence). The CDR3 length is 16 residues. V was pared by 5 bases and J by 5 bases, with 11 bases of the junction left unmatched. The CDR3 DNA reads TGTGCCAGCAGTCAGGGACAGGGGAAATATTTTTATGGCTACACCTTC. Translating gives CASSQGQGKYFYGYTF.

This clonotype was found many times. The V gene is TRBV29-1, the J gene TRBJ1-2; D is perhaps TRBD1 (5 bases). In germline, CDR1 is SQVTM, CDR2 ANQGSEA. Trimming left V 6 bases short and J 4 bases short, with 21 bases between. The CDR3 has 15 residues. The CDR3 bases are TGCAGCGTCGCCGGCGGGGCCCGGTACAGCTATGGCTACACCTTC. Translating gives CSVAGGARYSYGYTF. The full variable domain, completed using reference TRBV29-1 and TRBJ1-2, is SAVISQKPSRDICQRGTSLTIQCQVDSQVTMMFWYRQQPGQSLTLIATANQGSEATYESGFVIDKFPISRPNLTFSTLTVSNMSPEDSSIYLCSVAGGARYSYGYTFGSGTRLTVV.

This clonotype was recorded only once. The chain uses TRBV29-1 and TRBJ1-5, with D unresolved. V lost 0 bases to trimming and J lost 13 bases, with 10 bases between them. The CDR3 loop spans 11 amino acids. The V gene's germline CDR1 is SQVTM and CDR2 ANQGSEA. CDR3 nucleotides: TGCAGCGTTGAAGATCCCCCTGTTCAGCATTTT. Translating gives CSVEDPPVQHF. Complete variable domain (other parts from reference TRBV29-1 and TRBJ1-5): SAVISQKPSRDICQRGTSLTIQCQVDSQVTMMFWYRQQPGQSLTLIATANQGSEATYESGFVIDKFPISRPNLTFSTLTVSNMSPEDSSIYLCSVEDPPVQHFGDGTRLSIL.

This clonotype appeared many times. V and J are TRBV4-3 and TRBJ2-1, with 8 bases fitting TRBD2. The germline CDR1 and CDR2 sequences are LGHNA and YSLEER. The CDR3 has 15 residues. With 4 bases clipped from V and 1 base from J, the junction kept 3 bases outside the gene matches. CDR3 in DNA: TGCGCCAGCAGCCTAACTAGCGGATCCTACAATGAGCAGTTCTTC. Its translation: CASSLTSGSYNEQFF.

This clonotype has only one observation. A much bigger clone sits one base away, suggesting this may be a read error. The J gene is TRBJ2-7, the V gene TRBV20-1; D is ambiguous. CDR3 length equals 11 residues. Trimming took off 6 bases at V and 5 bases at J, with 11 bases between the two ends. Germline CDR1 reads DFQATT; CDR2 reads SNEGSKA (reference sequence). In DNA form, the CDR3 reads TGCAGTGCAGAAAAAGGCGACGAGCAGTACTTC. Translation: CSAEKGDEQYF.

This clonotype has more than one count but fewer than ten. V usage is TRBV29-1 and J usage is TRBJ1-2; 7 positions match TRBD1. Germline V gene lookup returns CDR1 SQVTM and CDR2 ANQGSEA. The CDR3 is 11 residues long. The V gene end was trimmed by 5 bases and the J gene end by 7 bases; junction bases not matched to a gene: 4. CDR3 nucleotide sequence: TGCAGCGTTCACAGGGGTTCTGGCTACACCTTC. It yields the protein CSVHRGSGYTF.

This clonotype was seen many times. V and J are TRBV20-1 and TRBJ2-1; 7 bases fit TRBD1. Germline CDR1 is DFQATT and CDR2 is SNEGSKA (reference sequence). V lost 5 bases to trimming and J lost 5 bases; unmatched junction nucleotides: 12. The CDR3 runs to 15 residues. CDR3 protein: CSARRETGIHNEQFF. CDR3 DNA sequence: TGCAGTGCTCGCAGGGAGACAGGGATCCACAATGAGCAGTTCTTC.

The chain joins TRBV6-6 to TRBJ2-4; no clear D gene. The V end lost 6 bases, the J end lost 2 bases, and 14 bases lay between the germline ends. The germline V gene has CDR1 MNHNY and CDR2 SVGAGI (reference sequence). This CDR3 contains 15 residues. CDR3 loop: CASSVQPRPKNIQYF. The CDR3 region has the DNA TGTGCCAGCAGCGTCCAGCCCCGTCCCAAAAACATTCAGTACTTC.

This chain joins TRBV27 and TRBJ2-7, with D possibly TRBD1 on 6 matching bases. Trimming removed 2 bases from V and 0 bases from J, with 20 bases in between. The CDR3 covers 18 residues. The V gene's germline CDR1 is MNHEY and CDR2 SMNVEV (reference sequence). CDR3 amino acids: CASSLTGPGVVVSYEQYF. CDR3 nucleotides: TGTGCCAGCAGTTTAACAGGGCCTGGTGTGGTGGTCTCCTACGAGCAGTACTTC.

V is TRBV19 and J is TRBJ2-2; 11 bases are shared with TRBD2. In germline, CDR1 is LNHDA, CDR2 SQIVND (reference sequence). Trimming at V came to 6 bases and at J to 5 bases, leaving 5 bases not matched to a gene. The CDR3 covers 15 residues. CDR3 nucleotides: TGTGCCAGTAGCGAGGCTAGCGGGGGGACCGGGGAGCTGTTTTTT. This gives the protein CASSEASGGTGELFF.

In this sample, this clonotype turned up many times. The chain couples TRBV6-1 to TRBJ2-7, with D perhaps TRBD2 (5 bases). Germline-derived CDR1 and CDR2 are MNHNS and SASEGT. The CDR3 spans 14 residues. V was trimmed by 2 bases and J by 3 bases, leaving 11 bases between them. The CDR3 sequence is CASSEPSGSYEQYF. The CDR3 coding sequence is TGTGCCAGCAGTGAACCCTCGGGGAGCTACGAGCAGTACTTC.

This clonotype appeared a few times. The genes are TRBV6-2 or TRBV6-3 and TRBJ2-1; D remains ambiguous. Germline V gene data show CDR1 as MNHEY and CDR2 as SVGEGT. CDR3 length: 11 residues. V lost 2 bases and J 6 bases, leaving 2 bases between the germline ends. The CDR3 DNA follows: TGTGCCAGCAGTTACCCCAATGAGCAGTTCTTC. Its translation is CASSYPNEQFF.

Of note for this clonotype: Possible read error: a much larger clone is one base away. The V call is TRBV28, the J call TRBJ2-5; D is possibly TRBD1 (5 bases). CDR3 length: 13 amino acids. Germline values: CDR1 MDHEN, CDR2 SYDVKM. The CDR3, as DNA: TGTGCCACCAGCCCAGGGCCCCAAAAGACCCAGTACTTC. Protein sequence: CATSPGPQKTQYF.